This T cell receptor (beta chain) emerged from a study of blood T cell repertoires in COVID-19. About the study: Samples representing acute and convalescent COVID-19 were sourced from the United States, Italy and Spain.

The table came from immunoSEQ multiplex PCR; TCRdb's copy has only in-frame clones and leaves some out. The sample includes 130,000 to 150,000 clones, approximately 79% of them seen just once. Trimming removed 5 bases from V and 5 bases from J, with 19 bases in between. Germline CDR1 is SGHTA and CDR2 is FQGTGA. This CDR3 is built from 15 residues. The chain joins TRBV7-3 to TRBJ2-7; tentatively, D is TRBD2 (6 bases). The TCR originated in a man aged 50 or older with active or convalescent COVID-19. Sequencing input: peripheral blood. CDR3 coding DNA: TGTGCCAGCAGCCCCGGGACTCTCCGAGGGCACGAGCAGTACTTC. As protein: CASSPGTLRGHEQYF.